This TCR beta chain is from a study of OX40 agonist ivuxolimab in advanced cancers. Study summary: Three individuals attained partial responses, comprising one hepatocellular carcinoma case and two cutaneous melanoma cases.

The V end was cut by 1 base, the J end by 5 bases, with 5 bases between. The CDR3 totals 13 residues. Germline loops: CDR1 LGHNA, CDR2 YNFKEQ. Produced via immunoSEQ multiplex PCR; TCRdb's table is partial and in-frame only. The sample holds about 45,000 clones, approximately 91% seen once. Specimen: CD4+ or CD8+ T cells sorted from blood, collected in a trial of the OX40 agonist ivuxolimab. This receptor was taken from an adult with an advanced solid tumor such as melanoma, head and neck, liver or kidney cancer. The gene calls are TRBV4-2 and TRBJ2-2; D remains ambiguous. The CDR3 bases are TGTGCCAGCAGCCAAGTGTCTACCGGGGAGCTGTTTTTT. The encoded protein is CASSQVSTGELFF.